The clone carrying this T cell receptor (beta chain) was counted a few times. Antigen specificity is unknown. Germline V gene lookup returns CDR1 MNHNY and CDR2 SVGAGI (reference sequence). This CDR3 comprises 14 residues. V was pared by 4 bases and J by 7 bases, with 11 bases between. Generated by immunoSEQ multiplex PCR, the TCRdb table keeps only in-frame clones and is missing some. Among 7,000 to 8,500 clones, around 60% were seen once, and the ten largest hold 9% to 15%. This sample was included in a study of tumor-infiltrating lymphocytes in localized non-small cell lung cancer. Study-level information: From each patient, both tumor and uninvolved lung, non-adjacent to tumor, were sampled.

Notes on the study in general: Tumor T-cell fraction from TCR sequencing was not associated with recurrence-free survival (p = 0.61). Each assay used a separate piece of the same tissue. IM1 and IM2 tumors showed no difference in T-cell fraction.

The sequencing input was lung tumor tissue. This clonotype was sampled from a human donor with non-small cell lung cancer. This chain links TRBV6-6 with TRBJ1-6; D may be TRBD1 (5 bases). This CDR3 reads CASSSGTRNSPLHF. CDR3 nucleotides: TGTGCCAGCAGTTCCGGGACGAGGAATTCACCCCTCCACTTT.